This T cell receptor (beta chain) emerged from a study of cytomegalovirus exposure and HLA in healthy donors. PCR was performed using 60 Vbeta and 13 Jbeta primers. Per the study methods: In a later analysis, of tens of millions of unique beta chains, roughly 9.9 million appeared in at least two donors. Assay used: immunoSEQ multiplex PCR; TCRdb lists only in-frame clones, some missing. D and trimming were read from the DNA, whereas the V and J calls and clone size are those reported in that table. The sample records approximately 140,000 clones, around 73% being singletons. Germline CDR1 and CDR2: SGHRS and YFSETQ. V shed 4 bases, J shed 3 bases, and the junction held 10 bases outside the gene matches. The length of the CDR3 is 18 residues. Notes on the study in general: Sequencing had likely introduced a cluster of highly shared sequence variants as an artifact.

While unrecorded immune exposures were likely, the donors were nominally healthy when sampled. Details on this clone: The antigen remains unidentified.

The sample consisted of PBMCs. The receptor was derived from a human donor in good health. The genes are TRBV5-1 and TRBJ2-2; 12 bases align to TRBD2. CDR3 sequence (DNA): TGCGCCAGCAGCCCAAACCCTAGCGGGAGGGCCGACACCGGGGAGCTGTTTTTT. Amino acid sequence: CASSPNPSGRADTGELFF.